This T cell receptor (beta chain) was profiled in a study of identical twins. Trimming took 7 bases from V and 3 from J; bases not matched to a gene: 6. CDR1 MNHEY and CDR2 SVGEGT come from the germline V gene. There are 14 residues in the CDR3. Study-wide results and limits: Out-of-frame alpha sequences common to twins exhibited an excess of low generation probability. Within cord blood, abundant beta clonotypes carried fewer insertions, but memory repertoires showed no such trend.

TCRdb reprocessed the 5' RACE reads via MiXCR and lists one record per CDR3 protein. This sample yields some 560,000 distinct CDR3 sequences, of which just under 10% are seen a single time; around 3.2% belongs to the top ten. As to this clonotype: Its cognate antigen is unknown.

Separately, the same data were catalogued under a study of yellow fever vaccine responses in identical twins.

The chain is built from TRBV6-2 or TRBV6-3 and TRBJ2-7, with 10 bases fitting TRBD2. The receptor was isolated from a woman aged 18 to 35 in good health. The sample comprised PBMCs. The DNA of the CDR3 is TGTGCCAGCAACGAAGCGGGAGGGAACTACGAGCAGTACTTC. Its protein product is CASNEAGGNYEQYF.